This TCR beta chain was recovered during a study of CD8+CD57+ T cells in acquired aplastic anemia. Study details: Mean yield of DNA from sorted CD4+ and CD8+ cells was roughly 3.4 ug. Study findings and constraints: Patients and healthy controls showed no significant CD8+ Simpson's diversity difference.

Germline CDR1 reads ENHRY; CDR2 reads SYGVKD. This CDR3 spans 15 amino acids. The trim removed 0 bases at V and 4 bases at J, leaving 5 bases unmatched. TCR beta VDJ combinations and CDR3 sequences were profiled from genomic DNA. TCRdb reprocessed the reads with MiXCR, giving one entry per CDR3 protein. The top ten hold more than 0.85% of the sample, which has fewer than 200,000 distinct CDR3 sequences, under 55% seen once. Concerning this clonotype: The antigen is undetermined.

Sequencing was done on patients that had shown CD8+CD57+ cell expansion by flow cytometry. Each patient had severe acquired aplastic anemia. Sequencing used sorted CD4+, CD8+, or CD8+CD57+ T cells (not recorded which) from PBMCs. The chain links TRBV10-3 to TRBJ2-7, with 8 nucleotides matching TRBD2. This TCR came from a human donor with aplastic anemia. DNA for the CDR3: TGTGCCATCAGTGAGTCCTCGGGGGGGCAATACGAGCAGTACTTC. Protein: CAISESSGGQYEQYF.